This is a list of T cell receptor beta chains from one sample in a study of early T cells in non-severe SARS-CoV-2 infection. TCRdb itself ran the 5' RACE reads through MiXCR, one entry per CDR3 protein. Of around 30,000 distinct CDR3 sequences listed, roughly 5.2% are singletons. The sequenced sample consisted of whole blood. The receptors come from an adult who was a healthcare worker with PCR-confirmed SARS-CoV-2 infection or an uninfected control (not recorded which). Both conserved end residues are part of each CDR3. Each record gives: clone size, J gene, V gene, CDR3 length, D gene, CDR3 DNA, CDR3 protein. The D gene is left open where the match is weak. For some rows the clone size is stated as once, few or many, or as a class when expanded; others skip it.

many | TRBJ1-5 | TRBV4-3 | 13 | . | TGCGCCAGCAGCCAGAACAGGGTTCAGCCCCAGCATTTT | CASSQNRVQPQHF
many | TRBJ2-3 | TRBV7-2 | 12 | . | TGTGCCAGCAGCTTAGATGGGGCAACGCAGTATTTT | CASSLDGATQYF
few | TRBJ2-7 | TRBV7-2 | 12 | . | TGTGCCAGCAGCGTAATGGGCTACGAGCAGTACTTC | CASSVMGYEQYF
many | TRBJ2-3 | TRBV5-1 | 15 | . | TGCGCCAGCAGCCCAAAGGAAGCGGAGGGCGATACGCAGTATTTT | CASSPKEAEGDTQYF
few | TRBJ2-3 | TRBV11-2 | 18 | TRBD2 | TGTGCCAGCAGCTCGGGAGGCGGCGGACTAGCGGACACAGATACGCAGTATTTT | CASSSGGGGLADTDTQYF
. | TRBJ2-2 | TRBV7-3 | 13 | . | TGTGCCAGCAGCTTAACCGCCAGGACAGAGCTGTTTTTT | CASSLTARTELFF
many | TRBJ1-3 | TRBV20-1 | 15 | . | TGCAGTGCTCAAAAAATTCAGGGACCTGGAAACACCATATATTTT | CSAQKIQGPGNTIYF
many | TRBJ1-2 | TRBV12-3/TRBV12-4 | 14 | . | TGTGCCAGCAGCCTTTCCAGGGGAAGCTATGGCTACACCTTC | CASSLSRGSYGYTF
. | TRBJ1-1 | TRBV12-3/TRBV12-4 | 14 | . | TGTGCCAGCAGTTTGCAGGATCTGGACACTGAAGCTTTCTTT | CASSLQDLDTEAFF
many | TRBJ2-3 | TRBV5-8 | 15 | . | TGTGCCAGCAGCTTGTACCAGGGAGGTACAGATACGCAGTATTTT | CASSLYQGGTDTQYF
many | TRBJ2-5 | TRBV11-2 | 16 | . | TGTGCCAGCAGCTTAGATATGGGTGGAGCATGGGAGACCCAGTACTTC | CASSLDMGGAWETQYF
few | TRBJ1-1 | TRBV7-3 | 13 | . | TGTGCCAGCAGCTCGGCACCGAACACTGAAGCTTTCTTT | CASSSAPNTEAFF
. | TRBJ2-3 | TRBV20-1 | 16 | TRBD2 | TGCAGTGCTCCAACAGGCCCGAGCGGGGCTGGAGATACGCAGTATTTT | CSAPTGPSGAGDTQYF
many | TRBJ1-4 | TRBV6-6 | 18 | . | TGTGCCAGCAGTTACGGGAAGGGGAGGGGAAGCACTAATGAAAAACTGTTTTTT | CASSYGKGRGSTNEKLFF
few | TRBJ2-1 | TRBV10-2 | 13 | . | TGCGCCAGCCGCCGGGACTTACTCAATGAGCAGTTCTTC | CASRRDLLNEQFF
. | TRBJ2-2 | TRBV5-1 | 16 | . | TGCGCCAGCAGCTTGAGTGGGGGGCGCGTCACCGGGGAGCTGTTTTTT | CASSLSGGRVTGELFF
. | TRBJ1-3 | TRBV20-1 | 15 | . | TGCAGTGCTAGAGATCCTGCAGGGGCGGGAAACACCATATATTTT | CSARDPAGAGNTIYF
many | TRBJ1-2 | TRBV12-3/TRBV12-4 | 14 | TRBD1 | TGTGCCAGCAGGCGGGGACAGCTCAACTATGGCTACACCTTC | CASRRGQLNYGYTF
many | TRBJ1-4 | TRBV18 | 15 | . | TGTGCCAGCTCACCACGAAGTGGGAAGAATGAAAAACTGTTTTTT | CASSPRSGKNEKLFF
few | TRBJ2-3 | TRBV20-1 | 14 | . | TGCAGTGCTGGAAGGACGGGAAAGACAGATACGCAGTATTTT | CSAGRTGKTDTQYF
many | TRBJ2-4 | TRBV6-1 | 20 | TRBD2 | TGTGCCAGCAGTGAAGCGGCGCCCGGACTAGCGGGAGGCGCTGGGCACATTCAGTACTTC | CASSEAAPGLAGGAGHIQYF
. | TRBJ2-1 | TRBV7-2 | 12 | . | TGTGCCAGCAGCTTAGCTCTCAATGAGCAGTTCTTC | CASSLALNEQFF
few | TRBJ2-1 | TRBV15 | 15 | TRBD1 | TGTGCCACCAGCAGAGGCGGGACAGGGCAAAATGAGCAGTTCTTC | CATSRGGTGQNEQFF
. | TRBJ2-1 | TRBV5-1 | 15 | TRBD2 | TGCGCCAGCAGCTCGACTAGCGGTTCCTACAATGAGCAGTTCTTC | CASSSTSGSYNEQFF
many | TRBJ1-2 | TRBV30 | 13 | . | TGTGCCTGGAGTGTATGGGGGGCCTATGGCTACACCTTC | CAWSVWGAYGYTF
many | TRBJ2-1 | TRBV12-5 | 14 | . | TGTGCTAGTGGGGAAAGGAATATGGAAAATGAGCAGTTCTTC | CASGERNMENEQFF
few | TRBJ1-1 | TRBV18 | 14 | . | TGTGCCAGCTCACCACAAACGGGAAAAACTGAAGCTTTCTTT | CASSPQTGKTEAFF
. | TRBJ2-5 | TRBV6-2/TRBV6-3 | 14 | . | TGTGCCAGCAGTTACAGCGGGCCCGGAGAGACCCAGTACTTC | CASSYSGPGETQYF
few | TRBJ1-6 | TRBV7-3 | 16 | TRBD1 | TGTGCCAGCAGGCGACAGGGGAATACCTATAATTCACCCCTCCACTTT | CASRRQGNTYNSPLHF
many | TRBJ2-3 | TRBV7-3 | 15 | TRBD2 | TGTGCCAGCAGCTCTAGCGGGGGGGCTGTAGATACGCAGTATTTT | CASSSSGGAVDTQYF
. | TRBJ2-1 | TRBV27 | 12 | TRBD2 | TGTGCCAGCAGAACAACTAGCGATGAGCAGTTCTTC | CASRTTSDEQFF
medium-sized | TRBJ2-1 | TRBV15 | 16 | TRBD1 | TGTGCCACCAGCGGCCAAAGGACAGGGGCCAACAATGAGCAGTTCTTC | CATSGQRTGANNEQFF
many | TRBJ2-7 | TRBV12-3/TRBV12-4 | 15 | TRBD1 | TGTGCCAGCAGTGTTGACAGGGGGCAAGTCTACGAGCAGTACTTC | CASSVDRGQVYEQYF
many | TRBJ2-4 | TRBV11-2 | 16 | . | TGTGCCAGCAGCTTAAGAGGGGGACTGGCCAAAAACATTCAGTACTTC | CASSLRGGLAKNIQYF
many | TRBJ2-7 | TRBV9 | 13 | . | TGTGCCAGCAGCGTAGAGGTCCTGGACGAGCAGTACTTC | CASSVEVLDEQYF
many | TRBJ2-3 | TRBV6-1 | 14 | . | TGTGCCAGCAGAATGGGGGGGGCGGAGTATACGCAGTATTTT | CASRMGGAEYTQYF
few | TRBJ2-1 | TRBV20-1 | 13 | . | TGCAGTGCTAGAGATGGCGGTGTGGGTGAGCAGTTCTTC | CSARDGGVGEQFF
many | TRBJ1-2 | TRBV29-1 | 14 | . | TGCAGCGTTGAAGGTGGGAGAAGTAACTATGGCTACACCTTC | CSVEGGRSNYGYTF
. | TRBJ1-1 | TRBV5-1 | 15 | . | TGCGCCAGCAGCTTGCGGGCAGGGAGGAACACTGAAGCTTTCTTT | CASSLRAGRNTEAFF
many | TRBJ2-7 | TRBV5-5 | 14 | . | TGTGCCAGCAGCCTTACGCTGACCACCTACGAGCAGTACTTC | CASSLTLTTYEQYF
few | TRBJ1-2 | TRBV20-1 | 15 | . | TGCAGTGCTAGAGACCCCCTGAGAGGGACTCATGGCTACACCTTC | CSARDPLRGTHGYTF
medium-sized | TRBJ1-1 | TRBV9 | 14 | . | TGTGCCAGCAGCTCACAGGCTTCGAACACTGAAGCTTTCTTT | CASSSQASNTEAFF
many | TRBJ2-5 | TRBV12-5 | 15 | TRBD1 | TGTGCTAGTGGTTTGGGTAACAGGGGTCAAGAGACCCAGTACTTC | CASGLGNRGQETQYF
. | TRBJ1-3 | TRBV5-5 | 15 | TRBD1 | TGTGCCAGCAGCTTGCCAGGGGGTACTGGAAACACCATATATTTT | CASSLPGGTGNTIYF
many | TRBJ2-7 | TRBV28 | 16 | TRBD2 | TGTGCCAGCAGTTCCGGACGACTAGCAGTTTCTTACGAGCAGTACTTC | CASSSGRLAVSYEQYF
. | TRBJ2-2 | TRBV6-5 | 15 | TRBD2 | TGTGCCAGCAGTTACTCTCTACTAGCGGACGGGGAGCTGTTTTTT | CASSYSLLADGELFF
many | TRBJ2-7 | TRBV6-5 | 17 | TRBD2 | TGTGCCAGCAGTACCAGACTAGCGGAAGCCTTCTCCTACGAGCAGTACTTC | CASSTRLAEAFSYEQYF
many | TRBJ2-7 | TRBV20-1 | 13 | . | TGCAGTGCTAGACTCGACAGCTCCTACGAGCAGTACTTC | CSARLDSSYEQYF
few | TRBJ2-7 | TRBV20-1 | 12 | . | TGCAGTGCTAGAGATAACAGGGACGAGCAGTACTTC | CSARDNRDEQYF
many | TRBJ2-2 | TRBV7-9 | 18 | TRBD2 | TGTGCCAGCAGTACGACTAGCGGGGGCCCCCTCTTCAGCGGGGAGCTGTTTTTT | CASSTTSGGPLFSGELFF
. | TRBJ1-5 | TRBV19 | 15 | TRBD1 | TGTGCCAGTAGTATAGCCGGACAGGGCTATCAGCCCCAGCATTTT | CASSIAGQGYQPQHF
many | TRBJ1-2 | TRBV6-1 | 14 | TRBD1 | TGTGCCAGCAGGGATACAGGGGGCCGGGATGGCTACACCTTC | CASRDTGGRDGYTF
. | TRBJ2-7 | TRBV20-1 | 12 | . | TGCAGTGCTAGAGATCGGTCCTACGAGCAGTACTTC | CSARDRSYEQYF
. | TRBJ2-7 | TRBV19 | 12 | TRBD2 | TGTGCCTCGACTAGCGGGATTGAGAAGCAGTACTTC | CASTSGIEKQYF
many | TRBJ1-2 | TRBV5-4 | 17 | . | TGTGCCAGCAGCCCAAAGAGGGGCAGGGTAACTAACTATGGCTACACCTTC | CASSPKRGRVTNYGYTF
few | TRBJ2-7 | TRBV7-9 | 13 | . | TGTGCCAGCAGCTTAAAGGTTGGGACCGTAGTTGTCTTC | CASSLKVGTVVVF
many | TRBJ1-4 | TRBV29-1 | 13 | . | TGCAGCGTTGAGGGGGGGCCAGATGAAAAACTGTTTTTT | CSVEGGPDEKLFF